This T cell receptor (beta chain) was sequenced for a study of blood T cell repertoires in COVID-19. Study details: COVID-19 samples, acute and convalescent, were from the United States, Italy and Spain. The cDNA or gDNA used as material had been derived from T cells, B-cell-depleted T cells, or PBMCs.

The CDR3 extends over 14 amino acids. Germline V gene sequence: CDR1 SEHNR, CDR2 FQNEAQ (reference sequence). V was clipped by 3 bases and J by 4 bases, with 9 bases between them. Seattle patient enrollment occurred during active infection, with longitudinal follow-up thereafter. Original processing notes: Estimation of nucleated cell counts relied on the amplification of reference gene primers. Produced via immunoSEQ multiplex PCR; TCRdb's table is partial and in-frame only. The V and J calls and the clone size are those of that table, but D and trimming were determined from the DNA. The data show a few hundred thousand clones, over 75% seen once.

The source is a human donor with COVID-19, enrolled during active disease. The donor label of this sample is uncertain. The specimen was peripheral blood. The chain carries TRBV7-9 and TRBJ2-2; a weak D match, TRBD1 (6 bases). The chain's CDR3 is CASSLGHSTGELFF. Here the CDR3 DNA reads TGTGCCAGCAGCTTGGGACACAGCACCGGGGAGCTGTTTTTT.